This TCR beta chain was recovered during a study of blood T cell repertoires in COVID-19. In the study overall: The study drew acute and convalescent COVID-19 samples from the United States, Italy and Spain. Nucleic acid was either cDNA or gDNA, and it came from T cells, B-cell-depleted T cells, or PBMCs.

Seattle's cohort entered during active infection and was followed longitudinally. Original processing methods: Estimated nucleated cell counts came from reference gene primer amplification. Some clones are missing from TCRdb's copy, which holds only in-frame ones; the method was immunoSEQ multiplex PCR. The V and J calls and the clone size are those of that table, but D and trimming were determined from the DNA. The data show over 85,000 clones, with approximately 90% seen just once and 4% to 5% held by the top ten. This TCR derives from a human donor with COVID-19, enrolled during active disease. The donor label of this sample is uncertain. Material: peripheral blood.

Here the CDR3 reads CASSVSGADTGELFF. The DNA for the CDR3 is TGTGCCAGCAGTGTCTCGGGGGCCGACACCGGGGAGCTGTTTTTT. The gene calls are TRBV6-4 and TRBJ2-2; TRBD1 or TRBD2 may be the D gene (6 bases each). V was shortened by 4 bases and J by 3 bases, with 12 bases between the two germline ends. The CDR3 runs to 15 residues. Germline values: CDR1 MRHNA, CDR2 SNTAGT.